This T cell receptor (beta chain) is drawn from a study of spatial heterogeneity in lung cancer. About the research overall: TCR and UMI combinations that were unique each appeared, on average, more than ten times in raw reads. Study-wide results and caveats: Blood contained ubiquitous expanded tumor TCRs more at resection than at follow-up.

The CDR3 length is 15 residues. The V end lost 1 base, the J end lost 7 bases, and 17 bases lay between the germline ends. The germline V gene encodes CDR1 SGHDT and CDR2 YYEEEE. Documented time point: sample taken at primary tumor resection. Whole RNA was taken from tumor, nontumor lung or frozen PBMC; it was then sequenced unsorted. A note on this clonotype: Its matching antigen is unknown.

Every TCR cDNA molecule carried a tag that served as a unique molecular identifier. MiXCR, applied by TCRdb to the 5' RACE reads, yields one record per CDR3 protein. Here the sample spans about 20,000 distinct CDR3 sequences, 19% being singletons. The sequences come from PBMCs, collected at surgery. The rearrangement joins TRBV5-6 to TRBJ1-1; D is undetermined. This clonotype was obtained from a male donor with early-stage non-small cell lung cancer. CDR3 amino acids: CASSLLWAATSEAFF. CDR3 sequence (DNA): TGTGCCAGCAGCTTGTTGTGGGCCGCAACAAGTGAAGCTTTCTTT.